This record covers a single T cell receptor (beta chain). Antigen: not known. This record comes from a study of siplizumab effects on memory and regulatory T cells. The CDR3 spans 13 residues. Germline-derived CDR1 and CDR2 are LNHNV and YYDKDF (reference sequence). Trimming took off 3 bases at V and 6 bases at J, with 11 bases between the two ends. Clones were read by immunoSEQ multiplex PCR, and TCRdb kept only the in-frame ones, dropping some. Of roughly 100,000 clones in the sample, roughly 91% were seen once. Study observations and caveats: Proliferating siplizumab-culture Treg suppressive function went unconfirmed. The study found naive T cells seemingly more diverse than memory cells and seemingly major alloresponse contributors.

The gene calls are TRBV15 and TRBJ1-1, with a possible D match to TRBD1 (5 bases). Sequenced: CD4+ T cells sorted from blood. This TCR came from a human donor in good health. The DNA of the CDR3 is TGTGCCACCAGCAGTCAACAGGACGCTGAAGCTTTCTTT. It is translated as CATSSQQDAEAFF.